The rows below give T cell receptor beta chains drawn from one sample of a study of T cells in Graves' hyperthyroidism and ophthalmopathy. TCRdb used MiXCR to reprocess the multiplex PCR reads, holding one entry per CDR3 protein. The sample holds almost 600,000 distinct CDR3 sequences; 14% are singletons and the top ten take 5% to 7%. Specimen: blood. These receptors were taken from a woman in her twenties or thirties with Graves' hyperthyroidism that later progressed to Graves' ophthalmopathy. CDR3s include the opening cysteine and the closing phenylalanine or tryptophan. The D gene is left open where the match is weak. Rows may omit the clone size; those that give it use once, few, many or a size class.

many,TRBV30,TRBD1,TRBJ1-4,TGTGCCTGGAGGAAGACAGGGGCAGCCGGGGAAAAACTGTTTTTT,CAWRKTGAAGEKLFF
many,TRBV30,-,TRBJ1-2,TGTGCCTGGAGCGGAGGGGGAGGGGACCCTAACTATGGCTACACCTTC,CAWSGGGGDPNYGYTF
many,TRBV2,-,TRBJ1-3,TGTGCCAGCAGTGGGTTGACTGGGACGATATATTTT,CASSGLTGTIYF
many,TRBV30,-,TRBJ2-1,TGTGCCTGGAAGAAGGGCTTAGATGAGCAGTTCTTC,CAWKKGLDEQFF
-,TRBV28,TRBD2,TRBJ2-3,TGTGCCAGCAGCTCTTTTGGAGCGGGAGCAGATACGCAGTATTTT,CASSSFGAGADTQYF
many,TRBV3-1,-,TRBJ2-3,TGTGCCAGCAGGAAGTTCCTAAACGCAGATACGCAGTATTTT,CASRKFLNADTQYF
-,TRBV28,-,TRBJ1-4,TGTGCCAGCAGTTCGGGGGGGGGTGAAAAACTGTTTTTT,CASSSGGGEKLFF
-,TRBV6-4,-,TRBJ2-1,TGTGCCAGCGCGGCCGCGGAGTTCTTC,CASAAAEFF
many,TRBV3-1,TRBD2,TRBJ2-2,TGTGCCAGCAGCTCGGGGCGGGGGGTCGGCGGGGAGCTGTTTTTT,CASSSGRGVGGELFF
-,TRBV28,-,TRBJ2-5,TGTGCCAGCAGTTTAAACGGAGAGACCCAGTACTTC,CASSLNGETQYF
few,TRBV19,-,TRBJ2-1,TGTGCCACTTGGGCTAGGCCGGGCTCCTACAATGAGCAGTTCTTC,CATWARPGSYNEQFF
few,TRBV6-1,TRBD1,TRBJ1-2,TGTGCCAGCAGTTGGACAGGGGGCGTAGATGGCTACACCTTC,CASSWTGGVDGYTF
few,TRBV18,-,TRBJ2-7,TGTGCCAGCTCACCGGGGGGTTACGACTACGAGCAGTACTTC,CASSPGGYDYEQYF
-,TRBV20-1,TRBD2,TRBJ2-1,TGCAGCAGCCCCCCTGGACTAGCGGGAGAAGGTGAGCAGTTCTTC,CSSPPGLAGEGEQFF
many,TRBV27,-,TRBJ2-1,TGTGCCAGCTATCGTCTGGTCAATGAGCAGTTCTTC,CASYRLVNEQFF
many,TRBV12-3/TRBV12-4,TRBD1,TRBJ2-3,TGTGCCAGCAACCGGGACAGGGGCCCAGATACGCAGTATTTT,CASNRDRGPDTQYF
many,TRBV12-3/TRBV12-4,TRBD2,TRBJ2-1,TGTGCCAGCAGCCCAGGGCTAGCGGGGGAGAGCTCCTACAATGAGCAGTTCTTC,CASSPGLAGESSYNEQFF
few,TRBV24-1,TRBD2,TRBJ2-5,TGTGCCACCAGTGATTCCTTAGCTAGCGGAGGTTCCCAAGAGACCCAGTACTTC,CATSDSLASGGSQETQYF
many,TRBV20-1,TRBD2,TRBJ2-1,TGCAGTGCTAGGACTAGCGGGAGTAATGAGCAGTTCTTC,CSARTSGSNEQFF
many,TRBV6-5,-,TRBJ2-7,TGTGCCAGCAGTTACGCGGCAGATCAGTACTTC,CASSYAADQYF
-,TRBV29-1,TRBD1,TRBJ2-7,TGCAGCGTTGGGGGGACAGGGGTGGGGTACGAGCAGTACTTC,CSVGGTGVGYEQYF
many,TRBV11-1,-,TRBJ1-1,TGTGCCAGCAGCTTATTTGGAGAAACTGAAGCTTTCTTT,CASSLFGETEAFF
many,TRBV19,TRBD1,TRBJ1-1,TGCGCCAGCAGCATTGGACAGGGGAACACTGAAGCTTTCTTT,CASSIGQGNTEAFF
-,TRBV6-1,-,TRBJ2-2,TGTGCCAGCAGTGACCCGACAGGGAGGTCCGGGGAGCTGTTTTTT,CASSDPTGRSGELFF
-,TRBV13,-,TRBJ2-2,TGTGCCAGCAGCTCAAGGCTATACTCGGCGGCCGGGGAGCTGTTTTTT,CASSSRLYSAAGELFF
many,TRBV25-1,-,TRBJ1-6,TGTGCCACCCGGAGGGACTCCTATAATTCACCCCTCCACTTT,CATRRDSYNSPLHF
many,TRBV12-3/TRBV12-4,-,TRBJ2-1,TGTGCCAGCAGTTCCGCTGACTGGTACAATGAGCAGTTCTTC,CASSSADWYNEQFF
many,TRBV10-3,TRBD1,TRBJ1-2,TGTGCCATCAGTGATTTTAGGGACAGGGACTATGGCTACACCTTC,CAISDFRDRDYGYTF
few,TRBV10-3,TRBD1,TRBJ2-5,TGTGCCATCCGGGACAGGGGGCAAGAGACCCAGTACTTC,CAIRDRGQETQYF
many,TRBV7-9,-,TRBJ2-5,TGTGCCAGCAGCCGCCGGGGGCCAGAGACCCAGTACTTC,CASSRRGPETQYF
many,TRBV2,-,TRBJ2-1,TGTGCCAGCAGTGAAGGATTTATTGGATACAATGAGCAGTTCTTC,CASSEGFIGYNEQFF
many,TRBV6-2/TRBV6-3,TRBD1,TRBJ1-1,TGTGCCAGCAGTCCGGGACAGAATACCCGCACTGAAGCTTTCTTT,CASSPGQNTRTEAFF
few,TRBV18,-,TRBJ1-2,TGTACCAGCTCCACGTCCGACCGTAACTATGGCTACACCTTC,CTSSTSDRNYGYTF
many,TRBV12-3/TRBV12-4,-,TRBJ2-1,TGTGCCAGCGGCGGGACAGCTCGCTACAATGAGCAGTTCTTC,CASGGTARYNEQFF
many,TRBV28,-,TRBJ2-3,TGTGCCAGCAGTCCACTGGGTTCAGTAGATACGCAGTATTTT,CASSPLGSVDTQYF
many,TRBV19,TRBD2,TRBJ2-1,TGTGCCAGTAGTGAGGTGCTAGCGGGAGCCCGTGAGCAGTTCTTC,CASSEVLAGAREQFF
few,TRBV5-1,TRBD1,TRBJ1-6,TGCGCCAGCAGCCTCCTAGGGGACAGGGCCAGCTCCTATAATTCACCCCTCCACTTT,CASSLLGDRASSYNSPLHF
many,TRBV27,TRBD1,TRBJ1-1,TGTGCCAGCCGTCCCGGGACAGGCCCGGGGACTGAAGCTTTCTTT,CASRPGTGPGTEAFF
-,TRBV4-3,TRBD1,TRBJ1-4,TGCGCCAGCAGCCAAGTACTTAACAGGGGAAGGACTAATGAAAAACTGTTTTTT,CASSQVLNRGRTNEKLFF
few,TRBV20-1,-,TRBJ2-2,TGCAGTGCTAGGCACAGGGCGAACACCGGGGAGCTGTTTTTT,CSARHRANTGELFF
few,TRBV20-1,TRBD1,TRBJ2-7,TGCAGTGCTAGAGAGGACAGGGGAACCTACGAGCAGTACTTC,CSAREDRGTYEQYF
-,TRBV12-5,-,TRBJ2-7,TGTGCTAGTGGTTCGGACAGTCCCCACGAGCAGTACTTC,CASGSDSPHEQYF
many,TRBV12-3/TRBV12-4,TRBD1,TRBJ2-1,TGTGCCAGCAGTGCCTCGACAGGGGTGGGAGATGAGCAGTTCTTC,CASSASTGVGDEQFF
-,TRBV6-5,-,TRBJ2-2,TGTGCCAGCAGTTACGTGGCCGGGGAGCTGTTTTTT,CASSYVAGELFF
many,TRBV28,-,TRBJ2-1,TGTGCCAGCAGTTTATTAGGGACGCGCAATGAGCAGTTCTTC,CASSLLGTRNEQFF
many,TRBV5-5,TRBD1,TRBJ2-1,TGTGCCAGCAGCCTATGGACAGGGGTCAATGAGCAGTTCTTC,CASSLWTGVNEQFF
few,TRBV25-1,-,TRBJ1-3,TGTGCCAGCAGTGGTCACAGCGGGCTTGGAAACACCATATATTTT,CASSGHSGLGNTIYF